This entry describes one T cell receptor beta chain. Its antigen is unknown. The CDR3 has 19 amino acids. Germline V gene lookup returns CDR1 MDHEN and CDR2 SYDVKM. Trimming pared 4 bases from V and 0 bases from J, leaving 22 bases between. Data came from immunoSEQ multiplex PCR; TCRdb stores just in-frame clones and leaves some out. The repertoire holds tens of thousands of clones, with 75% to 90% as singletons. The data belong to a study of OX40 agonist ivuxolimab in advanced cancers. The wider study: Two cutaneous melanoma patients and one hepatocellular carcinoma patient, three in all, had partial responses.

Study-wide points: Some nonresponders also had low normalized T-cell clonal expansion. Partly responding patients at 0.1-3.0 mg/kg showed some of the smallest clonal expansion.

The sequencing here drew on CD4+ or CD8+ T cells sorted from blood, taken in a trial of the OX40 agonist ivuxolimab. This receptor was obtained from an adult with an advanced solid tumor such as melanoma, head and neck, liver or kidney cancer. This chain links TRBV28 with TRBJ1-5; D is undetermined. The CDR3 loop is CASSSPRVDVKNSNQPQHF. The CDR3 region has the DNA TGTGCCAGCAGTTCCCCCCGGGTCGACGTGAAGAATAGCAATCAGCCCCAGCATTTT.